This T cell receptor beta chain was found in a study of blood T cell repertoires in COVID-19. The CDR3 length is 14 residues. Germline V gene lookup returns CDR1 SGHTA and CDR2 FQGNSA. The V end was cut by 5 bases, the J end by 7 bases, with 18 bases between. This clone has only one observation. Per the original data handling: By means of reference gene primer amplification, nucleated cell counts were estimated. Only in-frame clones appear in the TCRdb table, and some are missing; sequencing was by immunoSEQ multiplex PCR. V and J calls and clone size are as listed in that table; D and trimming were resolved from the DNA. The data show over 150,000 clones, around 83% seen once.

The rearrangement joins TRBV7-2 to TRBJ2-7; D is perhaps TRBD2 (6 bases). This TCR was sampled from a woman between 65 and 79 years old who had recovered from COVID-19. The specimen sequenced was peripheral blood. The CDR3 DNA is TGTGCCAGCAGCCCCGGACTACGCCCGGGGGAGCAGTACTTC. This translates into CASSPGLRPGEQYF.